This record concerns one T cell receptor (beta chain) sequence. In this sample, this clone turned up once. The antigen this receptor binds is unknown. No much larger clone is present one base from it, and per-base qualities are unavailable. In total, about 650 healthy bone marrow donors made up the cohort. At the time of sampling, every cohort member was nominally healthy, though immune exposures that went unrecorded were likely present. The donor was CMV seronegative and belonged to the group of more than 300 seronegative cohort members. A peripheral blood sample was provided by each donor, and peripheral blood mononuclear cells were used for TCR beta sequencing. Genomic DNA was extracted from the blood cell samples with the Qiagen DNeasy Blood Extraction Kit. These data are taken from a study of cytomegalovirus exposure and HLA in healthy donors (dated by TCRdb to about 2017). The study in broad terms: In an earlier analysis of under 750 of the donors, roughly 300 Gb of sequence data and just under 120 million unique TCR beta sequences from roughly 200 million T cells were reported. An early release covering roughly 580 HLA-typed donors comprised about 300 gigabases of sequencing data and around 85 million unique TCR sequences. Of the 300 to 400 genotyped donors, about 80% fell in the genetic ancestry cluster associated with self-reported Caucasian donors. The study was designed to test whether signatures of past pathogen exposure could be identified by cataloging public T cell receptors. The study profiled the T cell repertoires of 500 to 800 subjects by immunosequencing and related them to cytomegalovirus serostatus. A separate validation cohort of roughly 130 different subjects was used in addition to the 666-subject first cohort. To predict cytomegalovirus infection status, the study brought together high-throughput TCR immunosequencing, statistical association of individual TCRs with disease status, and machine learning. In a later analysis, previously published TCR beta repertoires from several hundred donors were re-analyzed and high-resolution HLA genotyping was added so that TCR occurrence patterns could be studied. In the later analysis, no new phenotypic data were used to find candidate immune exposures; instead, reliance was placed on TCR beta sequences and their occurrence across donors. An earlier analysis of around 640 of the donors used high-throughput TCR beta sequencing to judge whether each TCR beta V gene segment behaved as functional or pseudogenic. Donor age, sex, ethnicity and CMV serostatus were collected together with the repertoire data. In a later genetic analysis, genome-wide SNP genotypes for about 55% of the roughly 700 donors were used, and that subset was treated as a discovery cohort. Every discovery cohort repertoire had been produced on one sequencing platform. HLA typing included class I and class II loci at four-digit resolution. The number of typed donors differed by locus: about 629-630 for A, B, C, DRB1 and DQB1; 522 for DQA1; 606 for DPA1; and about 470 for DPB1. Four or five DR-DQ haplotypes were handled as single units for association and clustering, since linkage in the cohort was strong. Across 398 genotyped donors of the cohort, an average of approximately 240,000 unique TCR beta nucleotide sequences per donor were sequenced, and 15% to 20% of those sequences were non-productive.

General findings and caveats noted by the study authors: Three of the identified cytomegalovirus-associated TCR beta chains were confirmed in vitro to be specific for cytomegalovirus antigens. In a later genetic analysis, a missense DCLRE1C variant was associated with V-gene and J-gene trimming of TCR beta chains, and the association was replicated in an independent cohort. Roughly uniform sequencing depth across donors was assumed in presence/absence analyses, although this assumption may not hold. In this cohort, only TCR beta chains were sequenced, and detectable features were limited by the absence of alpha or paired-chain data. Correlated functional status among segregating V segments might be attributable to linkage disequilibrium, but an unknown experimental factor could not be ruled out. In a later analysis, HLA-associated TCR beta chains were found to be more clonally expanded and to have lower generation probabilities than equally common non-associated chains. A total of 150 to 200 TCR beta chains were listed by the study as associated with cytomegalovirus. A further reported finding was that TCR beta sequences accurately predicted the HLA-A and HLA-B alleles for most subjects in the first cohort. A later analysis found that TCR association rates varied across HLA loci, with DRB1 alleles showing the most associated TCRs and HLA-C alleles the fewest. The earlier analysis of 587 of the donors excluded some 16 rarely observed V segments, including chromosome 9 orphons, because counts were too low. A later analysis found that most CMV-associated TCR beta chains appeared HLA-restricted, with HLA associations seemingly driven largely by CMV exposure. Because HLA typing was missing for some donors at each locus, association tests included only the typed subset. In a later analysis, several top co-occurrence clusters were reported to appear linked to parvovirus B19, influenza, CMV and Epstein-Barr virus. When HLA alleles, especially DR and DQ, strongly co-occurred, TCR associations were difficult to assign to individual alleles. Some IMGT-functional V segments, including TRBV6-2 and TRBV6-3, could not be told apart with the 87-base-pair reads, so those segments were excluded. In both the original and validation cohorts, the classifier was reported to diagnose cytomegalovirus status with high specificity and sensitivity. The authors suggested that the approach could potentially be generalized to other disease states and immunological phenotypes. A later analysis associated roughly 17,000 TCR beta sequences with specific HLA alleles at a false discovery rate of 0.05. While some public TCRs were present in many individuals, most TCR sequences turned up only very rarely across donors. The sequencing pipeline was judged likely to have produced a cluster of highly shared sequence variants as a technical artifact. For the cohort, immune exposure information was limited to CMV serostatus. A later genetic analysis reported fewer N-insertions in productive TCRs among donors in an Asian-associated ancestry cluster than the approximately 700-donor mean. In an earlier analysis of some 550 of the donors, most TCR beta V segments were observed in productive rearrangements about 87% or about 30% of the time, broadly matching IMGT annotations.

The germline V gene encodes CDR1 SEHNR and CDR2 FQNEAQ (reference sequence). The CDR3 runs 14 residues from the cysteine to the phenylalanine. Of the read, only the CDR3 DNA is kept; its 42 bases are in frame from base 1. V lost 1 base and J lost 4 bases; the stretch between them is 8 bases long. Receptor libraries were prepared by the immunoSEQ multiplex PCR assay. For the multiplex PCR, a mixture combining 60 forward primers for TCR Vbeta segments and 13 reverse primers for TCR Jbeta segments was used. A multiplex PCR assay on genomic DNA amplified the CDR3 region of rearranged TCR beta genes. The Illumina HiSeq System was used to sequence the amplified TCR beta libraries as 87-base-pair reads. The source study handled its data this way. Across the roughly 600 repertoires, a later analysis counted tens of millions of unique TCR beta chains, approximately 12 million of which were shared by at least two donors. To remove PCR and sequencing errors, raw reads were error-corrected and collapsed into unique sequences using a nearest-neighbor algorithm that merged closely related sequences. CDR3 sequences were aligned to IMGT reference sequences to assign V, D and J gene segments. For a sequence to be retained, a match of at least six nucleotides to both a V gene segment and a J gene segment was required. Rearrangements were called productive when the CDR3 lacked stop codons and stayed in frame with V and J; all others were non-productive. Following IMGT convention, CDR3 was defined as the stretch from the second conserved V-encoded cysteine to the conserved J-encoded phenylalanine. The earlier analysis of about 560 of the donors excluded any sequence lacking an unambiguous match to a single V gene segment. An earlier analysis of under 750 of the donors called V segments functional above 56.7% productive rearrangements and segregating when the between-donor standard deviation exceeded 5%. A statistical classification framework was developed to diagnose cytomegalovirus status using the catalog of TCR beta chain sequences. In a later analysis, V and J genes were assigned by comparing TCR nucleotide sequences against IMGT/GENE-DB human TR gene sequences. In a later analysis, CDR3 sequences and most-parsimonious VDJ recombination scenarios were assigned using the TCRdist pipeline. In a later analysis, each TCR beta chain was defined by its CDR3 amino acid sequence together with its V-gene family, and reads without a unique V-gene family were excluded. To address suspected cross-contamination and a sequencing artifact, a later analysis removed approximately 600 highly shared, low-generation-probability nucleotide sequences. For each public chain, a later analysis derived a clonal expansion index from normalized ranks of inferred template counts within each repertoire. In a later analysis, generation probabilities were computed with a VDJ recombination model fitted to out-of-frame rearrangements, and the resulting probabilities were checked against IGoR. A later analysis scored TCR-TCR, TCR-HLA and TCR-CMV co-occurrence with hypergeometric tests, applying a repertoire-size bias correction to TCR pairs. To estimate false discovery rates, a later analysis permuted the HLA or CMV assignments 20 times. In a later analysis, co-occurring TCRs were grouped using DBSCAN, with TCRdist sequence similarity added in when clustering inside HLA-allele-positive subsets. Co-occurrence clustering excluded repertoires with fewer than 30,000 or more than 120,000 public chains, plus five with anomalous nucleotide sharing. Held by TCRdb, this immuneACCESS table contains in-frame sequences only and omits some clones. Under half of the omission traces to an unresolved V gene where checked; the cause of the rest is unknown. V and J calls plus clone size are reproduced from that table; the DNA served to infer D and trimming. This sample is represented by approximately 170,000 clones; 80% to 90% of them were singletons. The biggest ten clones account for around 0.8% of the sample.

Sequencing used PBMCs. The chain couples TRBV7-9 to TRBJ1-5, and the D gene may be TRBD1, 5 bases matching. The TCR was taken from a woman younger than 35 in good health and CMV-seronegative. The CDR3 region reads CASSLGAGNQPQHF. The bases are TGTGCCAGCAGCTTAGGGGCAGGGAATCAGCCCCAGCATTTT.